The rows below give T cell receptor beta chains drawn from one sample of a study of T cell responses to AZD1222 COVID-19 vaccine. This table comes from immunoSEQ multiplex PCR, and its TCRdb copy is limited to in-frame clones, with some not included. Of 100,000 to 130,000 clones in the sample, around 89% were seen once. The starting material was peripheral blood, obtained on day 0 of AZD1222 vaccination. The source is an adult in good health. CDR3s include the opening cysteine and the closing phenylalanine or tryptophan. D genes are given only for firm matches. Only some rows state a clone size, as once, few, many or a class for expanded clones.

j_call d_call v_call clone_size cdr3_aa cdr3_nt
TRBJ1-2 - TRBV9 - CASSPTRTAGRSGYTF TGTGCCAGCAGCCCCACTCGTACGGCAGGGAGATCTGGCTACACCTTC
TRBJ2-7 - TRBV11-2 - CASSLERLLEQYF TGTGCCAGCAGCTTAGAGAGGTTATTGGAGCAGTACTTC
TRBJ1-2 TRBD1 TRBV5-1 - CASTLEGAGYGYTF TGCGCCAGCACCCTGGAGGGGGCCGGCTATGGCTACACCTTC
TRBJ1-1 - TRBV3-1/TRBV3-2 - CASSPPSGDGAFF TGTGCCAGCAGCCCCCCGTCAGGGGACGGTGCTTTCTTT
TRBJ1-5 - TRBV2 once CASRDNGGNNQPQHF TGTGCCAGCAGGGACAACGGGGGTAACAATCAGCCCCAGCATTTT
TRBJ1-1 - TRBV3-1/TRBV3-2 - CASSQLRGNTEAFF TGTGCCAGCAGCCAACTCAGGGGGAACACTGAAGCTTTCTTT
TRBJ1-2 - TRBV11-3 once CASSLAPTLAYGYTF TGTGCCAGCAGCTTAGCCCCGACCCTAGCCTATGGCTACACCTTC
TRBJ2-3 TRBD2 TRBV13 once CASSLRLAGATDTQYF TGTGCCAGCAGCTTAAGACTAGCGGGGGCCACAGATACGCAGTATTTT
TRBJ2-7 TRBD1 TRBV28 - CASIPQGQGDYEQYF TGTGCCAGCATCCCTCAGGGACAGGGTGATTACGAGCAGTACTTC
TRBJ2-2 - TRBV7-2 - CASGGDTGELFF TGTGCCAGCGGGGGAGACACCGGGGAGCTGTTTTTT
TRBJ1-3 - TRBV11-2 - CASSLDLGAGNTIYF TGTGCCAGCAGCTTAGATCTGGGTGCTGGAAACACCATATATTTT
TRBJ2-5 TRBD2 TRBV28 - CASARTSGFQETQYF TGTGCCAGCGCCCGGACTAGCGGGTTCCAAGAGACCCAGTACTTC
TRBJ2-1 - TRBV7-6 once CASSSSATNNEQFF TGTGCCAGCAGCTCGTCCGCGACTAACAATGAGCAGTTCTTC
TRBJ2-7 - TRBV24-1 - CATPKNPYEQYF TGTGCCACCCCCAAGAACCCCTACGAGCAGTACTTC
TRBJ1-4 TRBD1 TRBV5-1 - CASTTGSTNEKLFF TGCGCCAGCACGACAGGGTCAACTAATGAAAAACTGTTTTTT
TRBJ2-3 - TRBV2 - CASSEVGSPTDTQYF TGTGCCAGCAGTGAAGTCGGGAGCCCCACAGATACGCAGTATTTT
TRBJ2-3 TRBD2 TRBV9 - CASSEGTSLTDTQYF TGTGCCAGCAGCGAGGGGACTAGCCTCACAGATACGCAGTATTTT
TRBJ2-2 - TRBV11-2 - CASSFIRSGELFF TGTGCCAGCAGCTTCATTCGGTCCGGGGAGCTGTTTTTT
TRBJ1-5 - TRBV5-1 - CASSLGYTGTDRSNQPQHF TGCGCCAGCAGCTTGGGCTACACGGGAACAGATAGGAGCAATCAGCCCCAGCATTTT
TRBJ1-6 - TRBV7-9 once CASSLEPYANSPLHF TGTGCCAGCAGCTTAGAACCATACGCAAATTCACCCCTCCACTTT
TRBJ1-3 - TRBV6-2/TRBV6-3 - CASSYSAESGNTIYF TGTGCCAGCAGTTACTCGGCGGAGAGCGGAAACACCATATATTTT
TRBJ1-6 - TRBV5-8 - CASSRRDGNSPLHF TGTGCCAGCAGCCGCCGGGACGGCAATTCACCCCTCCACTTT
TRBJ2-5 TRBD2 TRBV7-9 - CASSPSGRAQRGTQYF TGTGCCAGCAGCCCTAGCGGGAGGGCCCAAAGGGGGACCCAGTACTTC
TRBJ1-3 - TRBV19 - CASSIMDSPSGNTIYF TGTGCCAGTAGTATTATGGACAGCCCCTCTGGAAACACCATATATTTT
TRBJ1-5 - TRBV29-1 - CSVLQGQGQPQHF TGCAGCGTTCTACAGGGTCAGGGACAGCCCCAGCATTTT
TRBJ2-5 - TRBV28 once CASTAADSQETQYF TGTGCCAGCACCGCGGCGGACAGTCAAGAGACCCAGTACTTC
TRBJ2-5 - TRBV5-5 few CASSLSGRETQYF TGTGCCAGCAGCTTGTCAGGGCGCGAGACCCAGTACTTC
TRBJ2-3 - TRBV6-2/TRBV6-3 once CASSGLQTTTDTQYF TGTGCCAGCAGTGGGTTGCAGACTACCACAGATACGCAGTATTTT
TRBJ2-2 TRBD2 TRBV11-3 - CASSLVRLADNTGELFF TGTGCCAGCAGCTTAGTCCGACTAGCGGATAACACCGGGGAGCTGTTTTTT
TRBJ2-2 - TRBV5-6 - CASSLFRGTENTGELFF TGTGCCAGCAGCTTGTTCCGGGGCACAGAGAACACCGGGGAGCTGTTTTTT
TRBJ1-5 TRBD1 TRBV19 - CASSVHRGNQPQHF TGTGCCAGTAGTGTCCACAGGGGAAACCAGCCCCAGCATTTT
TRBJ1-5 TRBD1 TRBV4-2 - CASSGAGGTNQPQHF TGTGCCAGTTCGGGGGCAGGGGGTACCAATCAGCCCCAGCATTTT
TRBJ1-1 - TRBV6-2/TRBV6-3 - CASSYFVLGQEAFF TGTGCCAGCAGTTATTTTGTTTTAGGACAAGAAGCTTTCTTT
TRBJ2-7 - TRBV4-3 - CASSHQTSSYEQYF TGCGCCAGCAGCCACCAGACTAGCTCCTACGAGCAGTACTTC
TRBJ2-1 - TRBV7-4 - CAPRIPQEQFF TGTGCCCCACGAATACCTCAGGAGCAGTTCTTC
TRBJ2-7 - TRBV28 - CASSSGAGESYEQYF TGTGCCAGCAGTTCAGGGGCCGGGGAATCCTACGAGCAGTACTTC
TRBJ2-1 TRBD2 TRBV28 - CASTPPAGGGINEQFF TGTGCCAGCACCCCCCCCGCGGGGGGTGGGATCAATGAGCAGTTCTTC
TRBJ1-1 - TRBV7-9 - CASSLLVATEAFF TGTGCCAGCAGCTTACTGGTTGCCACTGAAGCTTTCTTT
TRBJ2-1 TRBD1 TRBV27 - CASRGQVTYNEQFF TGTGCCAGCAGAGGACAGGTTACCTACAATGAGCAGTTCTTC
TRBJ2-7 TRBD2 TRBV5-4 - CASRISSGPYEQYF TGTGCCAGCAGGATCTCTAGCGGCCCCTACGAGCAGTACTTC
TRBJ1-6 - TRBV19 - CAGAPGGPVGSPLHF TGTGCCGGGGCCCCCGGGGGGCCAGTTGGTTCACCCCTCCACTTT
TRBJ1-2 - TRBV7-2 - CASSSNYGYTF TGTGCCAGCAGCTCTAACTATGGCTACACCTTC
TRBJ2-5 TRBD2 TRBV5-1 - CASSPGTSGSLQETQYF TGCGCCAGCAGCCCGGGGACTAGCGGGAGTCTCCAAGAGACCCAGTACTTC
TRBJ1-1 - TRBV5-1 - CASSFGVTPEAFF TGCGCCAGCAGCTTTGGGGTTACTCCTGAAGCTTTCTTT
TRBJ1-2 TRBD1 TRBV28 - CASTRGDRGRNYGYTF TGTGCCAGCACCCGCGGCGACAGGGGGCGCAACTATGGCTACACCTTC
TRBJ2-7 - TRBV11-2 - CASSSDRSYEQYF TGTGCCAGCAGCTCCGACAGGTCCTACGAGCAGTACTTC
TRBJ2-2 TRBD1 TRBV14 - CASSLRTGGANGELFF TGTGCCAGCAGCCTCCGGACAGGGGGCGCGAACGGGGAGCTGTTTTTT
TRBJ2-5 - TRBV21-1 - CASSSRGTWETQYF TGTGCCAGCAGCTCCCGGGGGACGTGGGAGACCCAGTACTTC
TRBJ2-7 - TRBV7-2 - CASSSTNYEQYF TGTGCCAGCAGCTCTACTAACTACGAGCAGTACTTC
TRBJ1-5 - TRBV27 - CASSLYREQPQHF TGTGCCAGCAGTTTATACAGGGAGCAGCCCCAGCATTTT
TRBJ2-1 - TRBV18 - CASSPQQGGTYNEQFF TGTGCCAGCTCACCCCAACAGGGTGGGACCTACAATGAGCAGTTCTTC
TRBJ2-2 TRBD2 TRBV18 once CASSPPRTSGKGLAGELFF TGTGCCAGCTCACCACCGCGGACTAGCGGGAAAGGGCTCGCCGGGGAGCTGTTTTTT
TRBJ1-5 TRBD1 TRBV6-5 few CATGTGTRGNQPQHF TGTGCCACCGGGACAGGGACCCGTGGAAATCAGCCCCAGCATTTT
TRBJ2-7 TRBD1 TRBV5-1 - CASSEYRGSSYEQYF TGCGCCAGCAGCGAATACAGGGGGTCAAGCTACGAGCAGTACTTC
TRBJ2-4 - TRBV5-1 - CASSLAEGIQYF TGCGCCAGCAGCTTGGCTGAAGGCATTCAGTACTTC